The following is a T cell receptor beta chain sequence with its context. Its antigen is as yet unknown. Unmatched junction bases numbered 8, after V lost 5 bases and J lost 5 bases. Germline V gives CDR1 DFQATT, CDR2 SNEGSKA (reference sequence). The CDR3 consists of 14 residues. One entry per CDR3 protein results from TCRdb running MiXCR on the reads. There are about 330,000 distinct CDR3 sequences in the sample; 9% to 9.5% occur only once, and 3.5% to 4.5% lies in the top ten. This entry is derived from a study of T cell repertoires in cytomegalovirus infection. Across the study: In public TCR beta signatures, there were indications of both CMV infection and matching HLA type. Study results and caveats: HLA-C-restricted, CMV-specific TCR beta clonotypes were dominant ex vivo.

This TCR was sampled from a human donor in good health (CMV status not recorded). Some clones in this sample may be carry-over from other donors' samples. The chain is built from TRBV20-1 and TRBJ1-1, with 10 bases that match TRBD1. The specimen sequenced was PBMCs. The CDR3 coding sequence is TGCAGTGCTCCCGGACAGGGGGGTAGTACTGAAGCTTTCTTT. Translated, it gives CSAPGQGGSTEAFF.